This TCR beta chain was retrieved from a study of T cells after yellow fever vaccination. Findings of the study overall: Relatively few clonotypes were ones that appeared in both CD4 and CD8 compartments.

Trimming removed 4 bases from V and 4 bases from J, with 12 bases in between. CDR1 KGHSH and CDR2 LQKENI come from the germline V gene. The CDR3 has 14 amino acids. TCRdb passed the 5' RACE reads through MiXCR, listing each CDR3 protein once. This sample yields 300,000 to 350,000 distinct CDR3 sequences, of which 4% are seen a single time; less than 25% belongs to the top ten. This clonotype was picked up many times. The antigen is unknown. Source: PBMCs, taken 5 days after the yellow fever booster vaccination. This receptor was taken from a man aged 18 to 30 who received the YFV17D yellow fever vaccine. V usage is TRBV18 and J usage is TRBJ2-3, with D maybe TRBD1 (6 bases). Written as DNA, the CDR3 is TGTGCCAGCTCACTCCGGACAGCTCCAGATACGCAGTATTTT. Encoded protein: CASSLRTAPDTQYF. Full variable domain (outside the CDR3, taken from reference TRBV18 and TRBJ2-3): NAGVMQNPRHLVRRRGQEARLRCSPMKGHSHVYWYRQLPEEGLKFMVYLQKENIIDESGMPKERFSAEFPKEGPSILRIQQVVRGDSAAYFCASSLRTAPDTQYFGPGTRLTVL.